A single sample is the source of the 17 T cell receptor beta chains below, sequenced in a study of T cell clonotyping in hematopoietic cell transplantation. Measured with immunoSEQ multiplex PCR; TCRdb has only the in-frame clones, and not every one. The sample yields 7,900 or so clones, about nine tenths seen once. Sample: PBMCs, taken 100 days after allogeneic stem cell transplant. The receptor source for this set is a male patient aged 18-30 years who had an allogeneic stem cell transplant from a related donor, so the T cells may come from the graft donor. Some clones in this sample may be carry-over from other donors' samples.

This chain uses TRBV19 with TRBJ1-2; TRBD1 aligns across 11 bases. There are 15 residues in the CDR3. Germline trimming cut 5 bases from V and 8 bases from J; bases unmatched to any gene: 10. Germline V gene sequence: CDR1 LNHDA, CDR2 SQIVND (reference sequence). As DNA, the CDR3 is TGTGCCAGTAGTTTCACGAGGACAGGGGGCGACGGCTACACCTTC. Translation gives CASSFTRTGGDGYTF. Full variable domain (remainder filled in from reference TRBV19 and TRBJ1-2): DGGITQSPKYLFRKEGQNVTLSCEQNLNHDAMYWYRQDPGQGLRLIYYSQIVNDFQKGDIAEGYSVSREKKESFPLTVTSAQKNPTAFYLCASSFTRTGGDGYTFGSGTRLTVV.

This chain joins TRBV7-8 and TRBJ2-7; 12 nucleotides align to TRBD1. CDR1 and CDR2 from the germline V gene are SGHVS and FQNEAQ. V gave up 5 bases and J gave up 3 bases; unmatched junction bases: 5. This CDR3 is 15 amino acids long. CDR3 amino acids: CASSPGQGAVYEQYV. The DNA of the CDR3 is TGTGCCAGCAGCCCGGGACAGGGGGCAGTCTACGAGCAGTACGTC.

The chain joins TRBV6-4 to TRBJ2-3, with D perhaps TRBD1 or TRBD2 (5 bases each). This CDR3 spans 14 amino acids. Germline values: CDR1 MRHNA, CDR2 SNTAGT. V gave up 8 bases and J gave up 6 bases, with 18 bases separating them. The CDR3 DNA sequence: TGTGCCAGCTCCTCCGGGGCGATGAGGGATACGCAGTATTTT. It encodes CASSSGAMRDTQYF.

V and J are TRBV13 and TRBJ1-2; TRBD1 agrees at 9 bases. CDR3 size: 13 residues. Germline V CDR1 and CDR2: PRHDT, FYEKMQ (reference sequence). Trimming cost V 5 bases and J 4 bases; bases outside gene matches: 2. The CDR3 loop is CASSLTGGYGYTF. DNA for the CDR3: TGTGCCAGCAGCCTGACAGGGGGCTATGGCTACACCTTC.

This clone was recorded once. This rearrangement joins TRBV27 to TRBJ2-2; no definite D call. The CDR3 runs 16 residues. V gave up 4 bases and J gave up 0 bases, with 12 bases separating them. Germline loops: CDR1 MNHEY, CDR2 SMNVEV (reference sequence). The CDR3 spells CASSSPFGSNTGELFF. CDR3 in DNA: TGTGCCAGCAGTTCCCCCTTTGGATCGAACACCGGGGAGCTGTTTTTT.

The rearrangement joins TRBV6-5 to TRBJ1-2; D is possibly TRBD1 (5 bases). The CDR3 loop spans 14 amino acids. CDR1 and CDR2 from the germline V gene are MNHEY and SVGAGI. Trimming removed 0 bases from V and 4 bases from J, with 9 bases in between. The CDR3 loop reads CASSYSGGRYGYTF. In DNA, the CDR3 is TGTGCCAGCAGTTACTCCGGGGGACGCTATGGCTACACCTTC.

Only a few counts were recorded for this clone. V usage is TRBV7-9 and J usage is TRBJ2-5, with 10 positions matching TRBD1. Germline values: CDR1 SEHNR, CDR2 FQNEAQ (reference sequence). The ends lost 5 bases at V and 3 bases at J; junction bases unmatched: 9. This CDR3 is 16 amino acids long. CDR3 coding DNA: TGTGCCAGCAGCCCCCCTCCAGGGACAGGGGAAGAGACCCAGTACTTC. Translating gives CASSPPPGTGEETQYF.

The V call is TRBV7-4, the J call TRBJ1-5, with 7 positions matching TRBD1. Germline CDR1 reads SGHVT; CDR2 reads SQSDAQ. This CDR3 contains 14 residues. Trimming cost V 1 base and J 6 bases; bases outside gene matches: 3. For the CDR3, the DNA is TGTGCCAGCAGCTTAGACCAGGGGGGTCAGCCCCAGCATTTT. This sequence encodes CASSLDQGGQPQHF. Filled out from reference TRBV7-4 and TRBJ1-5, the complete variable domain reads GAGVSQSPRYKVAKRGRDVALRCDSISGHVTLYWYRQTLGQGSEVLTYSQSDAQRDKSGRPSGRFSAERPERSVSTLKIQRTEQGDSAVYLCASSLDQGGQPQHFGDGTRLSIL.

As DNA, the CDR3 is TGCGCCAGCAGCCAAGACGAGGGAGTGGGCTACAATGAGCAGTTCTTC. Its protein product is CASSQDEGVGYNEQFF. The rearrangement joins TRBV4-3 to TRBJ2-1, with D perhaps TRBD2 (5 bases). The CDR3 runs to 16 residues. Germline V gives CDR1 LGHNA, CDR2 YSLEER. V was pared by 0 bases and J by 3 bases, with 12 bases between.

This clone was observed once. The CDR3 region is CATSGLRAAEKARAYGYTF. The CDR3 region has the DNA TGTGCCACCAGCGGCTTGAGGGCGGCAGAGAAGGCAAGAGCCTATGGCTACACCTTC. The chain uses TRBV15 and TRBJ1-2; D is unresolved. Per germline, CDR1 LNHNV and CDR2 YYDKDF (reference sequence). The CDR3 consists of 19 residues. Trimming pared 5 bases from V and 4 bases from J, leaving 29 bases between.

The CDR3, as DNA: TGTGCCAGCAGTTACCGCAGCGAAACTAGCACAGATACGCAGTATTTT. Protein product: CASSYRSETSTDTQYF. This sequence joins TRBV6-6 and TRBJ2-3; no reliable D call. Germline CDR1 MNHNY, CDR2 SVGAGI (reference sequence). CDR3 size: 16 residues. V was trimmed by 2 bases and J by 0 bases, leaving 12 bases between them.

CDR3 loop: CAWSWTGAGYGYTF. The CDR3 DNA reads TGTGCCTGGAGTTGGACAGGGGCAGGGTATGGCTACACCTTC. J is TRBJ1-2 and V is TRBV30; 9 nucleotides line up with TRBD1. With 2 bases clipped from V and 5 bases from J, the junction kept 6 bases outside the gene matches. CDR1 and CDR2 from the germline V gene are GTSNPN and SVGIG (reference sequence). The CDR3 has 14 residues. Complete variable domain (other parts from reference TRBV30 and TRBJ1-2): SQTIHQWPATLVQPVGSPLSLECTVEGTSNPNLYWYRQAAGRGLQLLFYSVGIGQISSEVPQNLSASRPQDRQFILSSKKLLLSDSGFYLCAWSWTGAGYGYTFGSGTRLTVV.

This clone was observed once. The chain uses TRBV25-1 and TRBJ2-5; TRBD2 agrees at 8 bases. CDR1 is MGHDK, CDR2 SYGVNS, per germline. After removal of 3 bases from V and 4 bases from J, the junction contained 7 bases not matched to a gene. There are 15 residues in the CDR3. The CDR3 DNA sequence: TGTGCCAGCAGTGATTTAAGCGGGAGCCCAGAGACCCAGTACTTC. This sequence encodes CASSDLSGSPETQYF.

CDR3: CASSYGTSGSTDTQYF. CDR3 DNA sequence: TGTGCCAGCAGCTACGGGACTAGCGGGAGCACAGATACGCAGTATTTT. The chain employs TRBV7-8 and TRBJ2-3, with 12 bases lining up with TRBD2. Germline V CDR1 and CDR2: SGHVS, FQNEAQ. This CDR3 comprises 16 residues. The V and J ends lost 4 bases and 0 bases, in that order; junction bases with no gene match: 2.

V is TRBV25-1 and J is TRBJ2-2; 8 nucleotides match TRBD1. The CDR3 runs to 15 residues. The trim removed 2 bases at V and 4 bases at J, leaving 3 bases unmatched. Per germline, CDR1 MGHDK and CDR2 SYGVNS. In nucleotides, the CDR3 is TGTGCCAGCAGTGAACAGGGGGCGAGCACCGGGGAGCTGTTTTTT. Protein sequence: CASSEQGASTGELFF.

J is TRBJ2-2 and V is TRBV18; D possibly corresponds to TRBD1 (5 bases). Germline V gene data show CDR1 as KGHSH and CDR2 as LQKENI. The CDR3 sequence is 16 residues long. Trimming shortened V by 0 bases and J by 1 base, and 9 bases separated the two germline ends. The CDR3 sequence is CASSPPGVKNTGELFF. CDR3 bases: TGTGCCAGCTCACCACCAGGGGTAAAGAACACCGGGGAGCTGTTTTTT.

The chain employs TRBV19 and TRBJ2-1, with 11 positions matching TRBD2. V lost 8 bases to trimming and J lost 4 bases; unmatched junction nucleotides: 10. Germline V gene sequence: CDR1 LNHDA, CDR2 SQIVND (reference sequence). The CDR3 runs 16 residues. CDR3 bases: TGTGCCAGTTCCAGGCCTTCTAGCGGGAGGTACAATGAGCAGTTCTTC. It specifies CASSRPSSGRYNEQFF.